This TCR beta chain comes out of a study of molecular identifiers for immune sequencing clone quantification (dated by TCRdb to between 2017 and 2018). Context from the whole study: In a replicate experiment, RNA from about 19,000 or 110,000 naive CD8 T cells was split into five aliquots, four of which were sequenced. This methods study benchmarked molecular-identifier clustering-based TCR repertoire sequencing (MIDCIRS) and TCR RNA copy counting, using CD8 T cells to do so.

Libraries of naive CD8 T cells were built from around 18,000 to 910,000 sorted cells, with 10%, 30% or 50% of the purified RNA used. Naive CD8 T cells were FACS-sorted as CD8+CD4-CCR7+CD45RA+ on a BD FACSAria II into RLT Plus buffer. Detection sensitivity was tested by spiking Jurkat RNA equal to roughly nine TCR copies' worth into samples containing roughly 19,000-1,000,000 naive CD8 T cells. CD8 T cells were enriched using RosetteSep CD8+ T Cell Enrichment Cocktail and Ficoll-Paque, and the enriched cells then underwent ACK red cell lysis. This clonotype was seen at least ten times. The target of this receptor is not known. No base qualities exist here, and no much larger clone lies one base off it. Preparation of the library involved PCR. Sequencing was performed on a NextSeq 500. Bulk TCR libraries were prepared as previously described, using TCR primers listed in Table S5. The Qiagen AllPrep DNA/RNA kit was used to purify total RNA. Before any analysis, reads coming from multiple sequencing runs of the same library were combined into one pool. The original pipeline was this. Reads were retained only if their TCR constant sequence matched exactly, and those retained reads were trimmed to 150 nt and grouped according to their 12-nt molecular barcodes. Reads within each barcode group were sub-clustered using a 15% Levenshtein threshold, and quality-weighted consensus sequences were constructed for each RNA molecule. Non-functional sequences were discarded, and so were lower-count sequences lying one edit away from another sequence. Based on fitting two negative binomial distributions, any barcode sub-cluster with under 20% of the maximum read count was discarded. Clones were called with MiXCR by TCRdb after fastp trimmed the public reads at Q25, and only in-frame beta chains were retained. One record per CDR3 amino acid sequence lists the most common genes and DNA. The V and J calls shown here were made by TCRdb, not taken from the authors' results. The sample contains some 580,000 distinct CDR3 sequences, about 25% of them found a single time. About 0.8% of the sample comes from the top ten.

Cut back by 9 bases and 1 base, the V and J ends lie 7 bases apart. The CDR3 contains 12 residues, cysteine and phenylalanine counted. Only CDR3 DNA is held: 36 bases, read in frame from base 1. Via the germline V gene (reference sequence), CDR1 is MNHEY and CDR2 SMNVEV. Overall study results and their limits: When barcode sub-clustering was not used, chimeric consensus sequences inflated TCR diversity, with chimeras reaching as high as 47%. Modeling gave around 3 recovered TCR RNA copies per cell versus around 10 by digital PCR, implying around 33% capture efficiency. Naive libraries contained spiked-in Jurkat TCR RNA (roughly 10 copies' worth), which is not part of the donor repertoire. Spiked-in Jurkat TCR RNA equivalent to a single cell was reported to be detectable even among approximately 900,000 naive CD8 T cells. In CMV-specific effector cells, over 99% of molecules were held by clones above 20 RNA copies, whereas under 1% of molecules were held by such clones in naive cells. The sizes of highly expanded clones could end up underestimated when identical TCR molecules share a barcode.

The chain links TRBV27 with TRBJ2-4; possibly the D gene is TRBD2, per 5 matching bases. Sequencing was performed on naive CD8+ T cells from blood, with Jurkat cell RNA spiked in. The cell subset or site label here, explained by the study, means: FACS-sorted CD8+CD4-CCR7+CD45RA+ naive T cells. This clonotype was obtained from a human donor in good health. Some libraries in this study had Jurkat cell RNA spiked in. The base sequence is TGTGCCAGTTGGGAGGCCAAAAACATTCAGTACTTC. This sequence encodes CASWEAKNIQYF.